These 2 T cell receptor beta chains were sequenced from one sample in a study of graft-versus-host responses after intestinal transplantation. These receptors' targets are unknown. Repertoires were generated with immunoSEQ multiplex PCR, while TCRdb's copy carries only in-frame clones and drops some. The table includes about 50,000 clones, about 93% detected once. The source was unstimulated CD4+ T cells sorted from spleen or lymph node cells, collected before transplant. The receptors derive from a human donor who was the organ donor for an intestinal transplant.

Comment on this clone: The germline gene is not matched at one end of the junction; a read error may be the cause. The V gene is TRBV7-7, the J gene TRBJ2-1; tentative D call: TRBD1 (6 bases). The CDR3 is made up of 17 amino acids. From germline, CDR1 is SSHAT and CDR2 FNYEAQ (reference sequence). CDR3 nucleotides: TGTGCTAGCAGCTTAGTTTATGGGGCAGGGGAGTACAATGAGCAGTTCTTC. Protein product: CASSLVYGAGEYNEQFF.

The chain employs TRBV27 and TRBJ2-7; 7 nucleotides line up with TRBD1. Losses at the gene ends were 6 bases for V and 5 bases for J; bases not matched to a gene: 7. The CDR3 contains 13 residues. From germline, CDR1 is MNHEY and CDR2 SMNVEV (reference sequence). In DNA form, the CDR3 reads TGTGCCAGCAGAAGAGAGACAGGGAACGAGCAGTACTTC. It codes for CASRRETGNEQYF.